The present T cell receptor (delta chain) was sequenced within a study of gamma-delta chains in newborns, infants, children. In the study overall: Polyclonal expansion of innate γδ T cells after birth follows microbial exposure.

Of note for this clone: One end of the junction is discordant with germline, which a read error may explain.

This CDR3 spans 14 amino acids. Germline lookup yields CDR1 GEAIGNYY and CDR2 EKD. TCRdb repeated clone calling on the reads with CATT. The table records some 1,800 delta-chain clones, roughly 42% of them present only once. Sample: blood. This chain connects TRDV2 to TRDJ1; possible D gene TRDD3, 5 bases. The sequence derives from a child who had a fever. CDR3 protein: CACGTVGYTDKLIF. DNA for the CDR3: TGTGCCTGTGGCACCGTGGGGTACACCGATAAACTCATCTTC.